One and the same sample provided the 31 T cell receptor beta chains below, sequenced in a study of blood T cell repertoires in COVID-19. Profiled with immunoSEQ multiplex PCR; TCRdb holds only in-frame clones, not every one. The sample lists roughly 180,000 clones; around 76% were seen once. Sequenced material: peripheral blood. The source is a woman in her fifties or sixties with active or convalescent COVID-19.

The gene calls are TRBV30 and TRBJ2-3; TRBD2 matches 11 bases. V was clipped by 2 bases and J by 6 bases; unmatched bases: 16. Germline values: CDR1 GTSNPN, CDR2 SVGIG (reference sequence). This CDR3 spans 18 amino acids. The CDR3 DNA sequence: TGTGCCTGGAGTACGGCCTGGCTAGCGGGGGGCCCCTCTGATACGCAGTATTTT. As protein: CAWSTAWLAGGPSDTQYF.

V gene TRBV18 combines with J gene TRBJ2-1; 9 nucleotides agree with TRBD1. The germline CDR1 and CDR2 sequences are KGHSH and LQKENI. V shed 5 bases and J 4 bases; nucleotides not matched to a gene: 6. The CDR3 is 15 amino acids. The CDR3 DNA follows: TGTGCCAGCTCAACGGGACAGGGCCGATACAATGAGCAGTTCTTC. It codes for CASSTGQGRYNEQFF.

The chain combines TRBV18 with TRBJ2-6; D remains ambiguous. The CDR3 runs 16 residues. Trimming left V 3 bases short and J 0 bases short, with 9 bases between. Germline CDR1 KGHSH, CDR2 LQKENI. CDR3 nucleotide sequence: TGTGCCAGCTCACCCACCGCGGTCTCTGGGGCCAACGTCCTGACTTTC. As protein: CASSPTAVSGANVLTF.

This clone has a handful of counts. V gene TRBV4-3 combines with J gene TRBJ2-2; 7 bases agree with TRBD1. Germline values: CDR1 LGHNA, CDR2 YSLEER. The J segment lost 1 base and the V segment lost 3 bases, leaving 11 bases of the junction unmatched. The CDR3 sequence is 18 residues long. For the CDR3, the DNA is TGCGCCAGCAGCCATGTCCCCCGAGGGACAGAGAACACCGGGGAGCTGTTTTTT. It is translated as CASSHVPRGTENTGELFF.

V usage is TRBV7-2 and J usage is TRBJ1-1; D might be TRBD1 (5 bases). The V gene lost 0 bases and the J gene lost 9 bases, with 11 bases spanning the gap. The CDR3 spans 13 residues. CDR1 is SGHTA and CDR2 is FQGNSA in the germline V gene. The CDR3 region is CASSLATAPQAFF. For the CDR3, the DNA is TGTGCCAGCAGCTTAGCGACAGCTCCTCAAGCTTTCTTT.

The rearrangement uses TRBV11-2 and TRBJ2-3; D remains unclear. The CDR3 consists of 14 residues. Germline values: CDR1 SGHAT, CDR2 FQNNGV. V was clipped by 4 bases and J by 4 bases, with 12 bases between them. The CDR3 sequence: CASSSTLQPDTQYF. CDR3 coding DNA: TGTGCCAGCAGCTCGACATTACAACCAGATACGCAGTATTTT.

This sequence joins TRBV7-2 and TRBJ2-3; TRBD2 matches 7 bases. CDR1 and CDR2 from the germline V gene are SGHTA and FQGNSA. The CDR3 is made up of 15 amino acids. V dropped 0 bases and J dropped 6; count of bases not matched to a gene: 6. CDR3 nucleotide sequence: TGTGCCAGCAGCTTAGCGACCAGCGGGGAGGATACGCAGTATTTT. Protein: CASSLATSGEDTQYF. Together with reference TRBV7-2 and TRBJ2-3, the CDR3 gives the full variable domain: GAGVSQSPSNKVTEKGKDVELRCDPISGHTALYWYRQSLGQGLEFLIYFQGNSAPDKSGLPSDRFSAERTGGSVSTLTIQRTQQEDSAVYLCASSLATSGEDTQYFGPGTRLTVL.

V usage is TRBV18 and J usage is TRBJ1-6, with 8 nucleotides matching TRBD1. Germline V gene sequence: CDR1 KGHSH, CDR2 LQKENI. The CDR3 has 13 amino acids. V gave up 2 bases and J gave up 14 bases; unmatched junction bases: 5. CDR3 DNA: TGTGCCAGCTCACCAAAGGACAGGGACACCCTCCACTTT. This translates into CASSPKDRDTLHF.

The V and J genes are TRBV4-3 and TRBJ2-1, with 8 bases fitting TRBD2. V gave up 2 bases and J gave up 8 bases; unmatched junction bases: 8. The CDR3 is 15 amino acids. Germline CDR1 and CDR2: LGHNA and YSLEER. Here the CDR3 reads CASSQLPGLGYEQFF. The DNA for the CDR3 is TGCGCCAGCAGCCAATTACCGGGACTAGGATATGAGCAGTTCTTC.

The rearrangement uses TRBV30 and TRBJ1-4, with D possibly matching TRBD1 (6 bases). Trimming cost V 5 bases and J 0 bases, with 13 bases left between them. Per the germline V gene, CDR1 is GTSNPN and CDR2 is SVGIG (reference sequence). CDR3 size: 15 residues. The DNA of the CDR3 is TGTGCCTGGGGGCAGGGGTCTGCAACTAATGAAAAACTGTTTTTT. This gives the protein CAWGQGSATNEKLFF.

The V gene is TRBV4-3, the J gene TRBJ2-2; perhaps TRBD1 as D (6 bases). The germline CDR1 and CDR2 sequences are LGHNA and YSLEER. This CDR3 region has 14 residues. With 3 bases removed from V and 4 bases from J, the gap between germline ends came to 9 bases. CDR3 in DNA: TGCGCCAGCAGCCAGGGACACTCCACCGGGGAGCTGTTTTTT. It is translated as CASSQGHSTGELFF.

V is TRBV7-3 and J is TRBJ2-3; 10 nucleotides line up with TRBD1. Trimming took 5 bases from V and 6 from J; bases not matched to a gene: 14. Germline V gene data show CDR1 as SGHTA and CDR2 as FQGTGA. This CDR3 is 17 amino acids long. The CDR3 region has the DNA TGTGCCAGCAGCCAATCCACCGGGACAGGGGTAGCGGATACGCAGTATTTT. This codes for CASSQSTGTGVADTQYF.

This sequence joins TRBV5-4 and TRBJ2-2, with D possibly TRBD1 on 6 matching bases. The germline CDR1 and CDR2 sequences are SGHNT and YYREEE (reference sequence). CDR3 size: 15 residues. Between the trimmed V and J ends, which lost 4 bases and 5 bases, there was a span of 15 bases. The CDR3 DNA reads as TGTGCCAGCAGCCAGAGAGGGGGAAGGACCGGGGAGCTGTTTTTT. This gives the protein CASSQRGGRTGELFF.

The CDR3 loop is CASSPTGLAVGETQYF. The CDR3 nucleotides are TGTGCCAGCAGCCCTACCGGACTAGCGGTGGGGGAGACCCAGTACTTC. The chain employs TRBV13 and TRBJ2-5; 10 bases align to TRBD2. Germline V CDR1 and CDR2: PRHDT, FYEKMQ (reference sequence). V trimming: 5 bases; J trimming: 5 bases; junction bases outside the gene matches: 11. The CDR3 covers 16 residues.

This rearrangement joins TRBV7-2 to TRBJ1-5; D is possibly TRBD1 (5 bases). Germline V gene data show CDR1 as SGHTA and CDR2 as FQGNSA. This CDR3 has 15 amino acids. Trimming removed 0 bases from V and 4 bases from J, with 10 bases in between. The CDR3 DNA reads TGTGCCAGCAGCTTAGCGGCAGGGAATAATCAGCCCCAGCATTTT. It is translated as CASSLAAGNNQPQHF.

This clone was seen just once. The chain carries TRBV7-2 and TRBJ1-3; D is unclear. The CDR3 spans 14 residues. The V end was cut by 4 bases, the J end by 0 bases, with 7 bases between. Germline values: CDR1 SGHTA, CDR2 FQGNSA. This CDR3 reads CASSSESSGNTIYF. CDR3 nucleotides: TGTGCCAGCAGCTCTGAGAGCTCTGGAAACACCATATATTTT.

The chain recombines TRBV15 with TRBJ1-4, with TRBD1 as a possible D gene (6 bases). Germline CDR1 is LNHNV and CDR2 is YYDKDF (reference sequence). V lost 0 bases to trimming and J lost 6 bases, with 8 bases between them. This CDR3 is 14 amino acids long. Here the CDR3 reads CATSRDRGDEKLFF. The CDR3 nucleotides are TGTGCCACCAGCAGAGACAGGGGAGATGAAAAACTGTTTTTT.

As DNA, the CDR3 is TGTGCCAGCAGCGTAGATGGGACTAGCGGGAGGGAGACCCAGTACTTC. Translating gives CASSVDGTSGRETQYF. The V call is TRBV9, the J call TRBJ2-5, with 15 bases that match TRBD2. Germline trimming cut 0 bases from V and 5 bases from J; bases unmatched to any gene: 2. There are 16 residues in the CDR3. Germline V gene lookup returns CDR1 SGDLS and CDR2 YYNGEE. Based on the CDR3 plus reference TRBV9 and TRBJ2-5, the full variable domain is DSGVTQTPKHLITATGQRVTLRCSPRSGDLSVYWYQQSLDQGLQFLIQYYNGEERAKGNILERFSAQQFPDLHSELNLSSLELGDSALYFCASSVDGTSGRETQYFGPGTRLLVL.

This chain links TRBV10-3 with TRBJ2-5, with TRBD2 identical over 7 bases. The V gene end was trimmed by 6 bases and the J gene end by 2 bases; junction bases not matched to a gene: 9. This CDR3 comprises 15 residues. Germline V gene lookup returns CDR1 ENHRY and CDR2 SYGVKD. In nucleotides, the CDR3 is TGTGCCATCAGGGCCGGGACTACCGTACAAGAGACCCAGTACTTC. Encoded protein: CAIRAGTTVQETQYF.

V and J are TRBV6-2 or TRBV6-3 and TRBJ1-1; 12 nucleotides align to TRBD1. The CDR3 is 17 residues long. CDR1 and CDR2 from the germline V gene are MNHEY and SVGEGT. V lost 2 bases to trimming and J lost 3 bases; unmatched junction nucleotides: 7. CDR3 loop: CASSYTSGTGGYTEAFF. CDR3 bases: TGTGCCAGCAGTTACACCTCCGGGACAGGGGGCTACACTGAAGCTTTCTTT.

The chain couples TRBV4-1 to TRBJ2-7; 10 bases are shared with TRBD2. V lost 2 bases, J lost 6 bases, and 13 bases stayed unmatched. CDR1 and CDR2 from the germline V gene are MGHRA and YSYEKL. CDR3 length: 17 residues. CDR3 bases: TGCGCCAGCAGCCAAAAGGAAGCGGGAGGGCCCGTGGGCGAGCAGTACTTC. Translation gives CASSQKEAGGPVGEQYF.

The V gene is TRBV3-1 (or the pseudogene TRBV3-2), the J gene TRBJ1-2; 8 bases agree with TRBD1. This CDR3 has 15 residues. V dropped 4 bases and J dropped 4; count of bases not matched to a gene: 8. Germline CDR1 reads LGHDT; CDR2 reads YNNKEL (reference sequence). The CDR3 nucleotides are TGTGCCAGCAGCCCCCGGGACAGGCTTTCCTATGGCTACACCTTC. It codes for CASSPRDRLSYGYTF.

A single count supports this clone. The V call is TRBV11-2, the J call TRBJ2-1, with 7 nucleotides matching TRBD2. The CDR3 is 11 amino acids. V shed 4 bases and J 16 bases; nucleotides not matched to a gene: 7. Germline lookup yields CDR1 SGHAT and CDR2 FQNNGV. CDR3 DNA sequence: TGTGCCAGCAGCTATGGGGGGGTCGCTTTCTTC. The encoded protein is CASSYGGVAFF.

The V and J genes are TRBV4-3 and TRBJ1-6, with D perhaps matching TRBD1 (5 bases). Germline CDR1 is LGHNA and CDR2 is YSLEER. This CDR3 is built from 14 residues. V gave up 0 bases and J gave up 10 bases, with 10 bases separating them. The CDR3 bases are TGCGCCAGCAGCCAAGATCTAACAGGATCACCCCTCCACTTT. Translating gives CASSQDLTGSPLHF.

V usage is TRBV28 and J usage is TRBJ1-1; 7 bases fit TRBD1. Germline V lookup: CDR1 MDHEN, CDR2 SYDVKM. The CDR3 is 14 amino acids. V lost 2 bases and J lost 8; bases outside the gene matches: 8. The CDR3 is CASSLGDSSKEAFF. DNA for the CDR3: TGTGCCAGCAGTTTAGGGGACAGCTCTAAAGAAGCTTTCTTT.

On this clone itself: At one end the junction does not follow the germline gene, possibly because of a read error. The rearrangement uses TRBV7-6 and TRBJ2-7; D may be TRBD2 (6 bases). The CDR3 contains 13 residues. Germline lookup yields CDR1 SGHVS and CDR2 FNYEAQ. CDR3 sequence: CASSLGLEYEQYF. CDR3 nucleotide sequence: TGTGCCAGCAGCTTAGGACTAGAGTACGAGCAGTACTTT.

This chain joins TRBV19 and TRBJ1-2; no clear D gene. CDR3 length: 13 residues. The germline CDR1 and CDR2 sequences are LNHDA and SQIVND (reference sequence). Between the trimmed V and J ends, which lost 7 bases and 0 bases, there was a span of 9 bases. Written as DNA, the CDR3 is TGTGCCAGTACCCCGACTCCTAACTATGGCTACACCTTC. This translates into CASTPTPNYGYTF.

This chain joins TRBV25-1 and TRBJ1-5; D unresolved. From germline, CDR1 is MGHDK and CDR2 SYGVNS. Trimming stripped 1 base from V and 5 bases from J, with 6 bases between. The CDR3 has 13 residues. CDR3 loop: CASSEWGDQPQHF. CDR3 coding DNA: TGTGCCAGCAGTGAATGGGGAGATCAGCCCCAGCATTTT.

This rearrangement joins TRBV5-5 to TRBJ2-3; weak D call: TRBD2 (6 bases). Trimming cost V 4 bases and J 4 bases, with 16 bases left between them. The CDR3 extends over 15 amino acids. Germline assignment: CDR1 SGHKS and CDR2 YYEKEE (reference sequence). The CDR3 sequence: CASSPRGGAADTQYF. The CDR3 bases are TGTGCCAGCAGCCCCCGGGGCGGGGCCGCAGATACGCAGTATTTT.

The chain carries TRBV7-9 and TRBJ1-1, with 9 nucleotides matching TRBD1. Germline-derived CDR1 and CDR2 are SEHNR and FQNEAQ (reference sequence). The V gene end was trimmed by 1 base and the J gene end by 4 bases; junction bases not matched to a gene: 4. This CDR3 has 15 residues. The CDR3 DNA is TGTGCCAGCAGCTTAGTTACAGGGGGCGTCACTGAAGCTTTCTTT. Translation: CASSLVTGGVTEAFF. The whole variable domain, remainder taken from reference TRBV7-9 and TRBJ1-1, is DTGVSQNPRHKITKRGQNVTFRCDPISEHNRLYWYRQTLGQGPEFLTYFQNEAQLEKSRLLSDRFSAERPKGSFSTLEIQRTEQGDSAMYLCASSLVTGGVTEAFFGQGTRLTVV.

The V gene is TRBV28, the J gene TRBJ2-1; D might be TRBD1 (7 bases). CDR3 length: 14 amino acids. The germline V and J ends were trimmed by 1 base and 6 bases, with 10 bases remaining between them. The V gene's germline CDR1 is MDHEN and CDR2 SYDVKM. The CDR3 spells CASSLSGDSNEQFF. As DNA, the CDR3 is TGTGCCAGCAGTTTATCGGGGGACAGCAATGAGCAGTTCTTC. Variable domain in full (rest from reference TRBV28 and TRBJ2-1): DVKVTQSSRYLVKRTGEKVFLECVQDMDHENMFWYRQDPGLGLRLIYFSYDVKMKEKGDIPEGYSVSREKKERFSLILESASTNQTSMYLCASSLSGDSNEQFFGPGTRLTVL.